This is a list of T cell receptor beta chains from one sample in a study of human T cells and chemical hapten exposure. From the 5' RACE reads, TCRdb called clonotypes with MiXCR, one entry per CDR3 protein. The sample contains 130,000 or so distinct CDR3 sequences, around 4.1% of which appear only once. These receptors all stem from a female donor in good health. The CDR3 runs from the conserved cysteine through the conserved F or W. Fields, in order: clone size, V gene, CDR3 protein. The size field is filled for only some rows; it gives once, few, many or a size class.

clone_size: many; v_call: TRBV15; cdr3_aa: CATSRGGRLGEKLFF
clone_size: many; v_call: TRBV7-9; cdr3_aa: CASTPGGTTDTQYF
clone_size: many; v_call: TRBV2; cdr3_aa: CASSGYYQPQHF
clone_size: many; v_call: TRBV20-1; cdr3_aa: CSASGFEGSTSNTEAFF
clone_size: -; v_call: TRBV10-3; cdr3_aa: CAISVEGLNTEAFF
clone_size: many; v_call: TRBV11-2; cdr3_aa: CASSQGAGYGYTF
clone_size: many; v_call: TRBV10-3; cdr3_aa: CAISDREGTEAFF
clone_size: many; v_call: TRBV20-1; cdr3_aa: CSASFLDEQYF
clone_size: few; v_call: TRBV4-3; cdr3_aa: CASSLRAGGHYNEQFF
clone_size: -; v_call: TRBV9; cdr3_aa: CASRDSQNIQYF
clone_size: many; v_call: TRBV6-2/TRBV6-3; cdr3_aa: CASSQRGSTYNEQFF
clone_size: many; v_call: TRBV7-7; cdr3_aa: CASSPGLGQPQHF
clone_size: many; v_call: TRBV9; cdr3_aa: CASSVNPAFGSGTF
clone_size: many; v_call: TRBV7-3; cdr3_aa: CASARSQGYGELFF
clone_size: -; v_call: TRBV7-9; cdr3_aa: CASSFGETGEDYTF
clone_size: -; v_call: TRBV7-2; cdr3_aa: CASSPYDREGSPLHF
clone_size: many; v_call: TRBV19; cdr3_aa: CASSGDITDTQYF
clone_size: -; v_call: TRBV5-6; cdr3_aa: CASSLEPAEKLFF
clone_size: few; v_call: TRBV2; cdr3_aa: CASSELRTGIGDTQYF
clone_size: -; v_call: TRBV6-5; cdr3_aa: CASRQGARNTEAFF
clone_size: -; v_call: TRBV7-9; cdr3_aa: CASSFPGVQGSIYEQYF
clone_size: many; v_call: TRBV20-1; cdr3_aa: CSAAWTGGYEQYF
clone_size: -; v_call: TRBV7-8; cdr3_aa: CASGILSQPQHF
clone_size: few; v_call: TRBV6-2/TRBV6-3; cdr3_aa: CASSYSDRANTEAFF
clone_size: many; v_call: TRBV29-1; cdr3_aa: CSVHRGLGTEAFF
clone_size: many; v_call: TRBV12-3/TRBV12-4; cdr3_aa: CASSPTLGSRSGNQPQHF
clone_size: many; v_call: TRBV5-1; cdr3_aa: CASSSSQGAGTYGYTF
clone_size: -; v_call: TRBV5-1; cdr3_aa: CASSGRDHGYEQYF
clone_size: -; v_call: TRBV5-4; cdr3_aa: CASSPGPRRKQETQYF
clone_size: many; v_call: TRBV12-3/TRBV12-4; cdr3_aa: CASRRDGLGVNTEAFF
clone_size: many; v_call: TRBV7-2; cdr3_aa: CASSSSGGAGYPKNIQYF
clone_size: many; v_call: TRBV20-1; cdr3_aa: CSATRDSNQPQHF
clone_size: many; v_call: TRBV20-1; cdr3_aa: CSARDPNDRGSNQPQHF
clone_size: many; v_call: TRBV2; cdr3_aa: CASNTAFLSNTGELFF
clone_size: many; v_call: TRBV5-8; cdr3_aa: CASSLGRTTDTQYF
clone_size: few; v_call: TRBV5-1; cdr3_aa: CASSHGQGNTEAFF
clone_size: few; v_call: TRBV4-3; cdr3_aa: CASSQDWRTGVWNGYTF
clone_size: many; v_call: TRBV7-2; cdr3_aa: CASSGQGGGEKLFF
clone_size: many; v_call: TRBV4-3; cdr3_aa: CASSQGWSWGPSYGYTF
clone_size: many; v_call: TRBV6-6; cdr3_aa: CASTGWGGSSYNSPLHF
clone_size: many; v_call: TRBV4-3; cdr3_aa: CASSQVPPAGNEQFF
clone_size: many; v_call: TRBV12-3/TRBV12-4; cdr3_aa: CASSAKGQPQHF
clone_size: many; v_call: TRBV29-1; cdr3_aa: CSARDRGKEQYF
clone_size: -; v_call: TRBV20-1; cdr3_aa: CSARARYSSYYGYTF